This TCR beta chain originates from a study of cytomegalovirus exposure and HLA in healthy donors. PCR employed 60 Vbeta and 13 Jbeta primers. Sequenced by immunoSEQ multiplex PCR; TCRdb stores in-frame clones only, minus some. The sample yields hundreds of thousands of clones, approximately 90% seen once. Notes on the study in general: There were under 200 TCR beta chains listed as cytomegalovirus-associated.

The CDR3 is 14 residues long. CDR1 is GTSNPN and CDR2 is SVGIG in the germline V gene (reference sequence). Trimming took 0 bases from V and 8 from J, leaving 13 bases between them. Of note for this clone: Its antigen is as yet unknown.

This sequence was found in a woman under 30 in good health and CMV-seronegative. The sample was PBMCs. The chain recombines TRBV30 with TRBJ1-4, with D perhaps TRBD1 (5 bases). CDR3 sequence: CAWSVGQGLEKLFF. The CDR3 DNA sequence: TGTGCCTGGAGTGTAGGGCAGGGTCTCGAAAAACTGTTTTTT.